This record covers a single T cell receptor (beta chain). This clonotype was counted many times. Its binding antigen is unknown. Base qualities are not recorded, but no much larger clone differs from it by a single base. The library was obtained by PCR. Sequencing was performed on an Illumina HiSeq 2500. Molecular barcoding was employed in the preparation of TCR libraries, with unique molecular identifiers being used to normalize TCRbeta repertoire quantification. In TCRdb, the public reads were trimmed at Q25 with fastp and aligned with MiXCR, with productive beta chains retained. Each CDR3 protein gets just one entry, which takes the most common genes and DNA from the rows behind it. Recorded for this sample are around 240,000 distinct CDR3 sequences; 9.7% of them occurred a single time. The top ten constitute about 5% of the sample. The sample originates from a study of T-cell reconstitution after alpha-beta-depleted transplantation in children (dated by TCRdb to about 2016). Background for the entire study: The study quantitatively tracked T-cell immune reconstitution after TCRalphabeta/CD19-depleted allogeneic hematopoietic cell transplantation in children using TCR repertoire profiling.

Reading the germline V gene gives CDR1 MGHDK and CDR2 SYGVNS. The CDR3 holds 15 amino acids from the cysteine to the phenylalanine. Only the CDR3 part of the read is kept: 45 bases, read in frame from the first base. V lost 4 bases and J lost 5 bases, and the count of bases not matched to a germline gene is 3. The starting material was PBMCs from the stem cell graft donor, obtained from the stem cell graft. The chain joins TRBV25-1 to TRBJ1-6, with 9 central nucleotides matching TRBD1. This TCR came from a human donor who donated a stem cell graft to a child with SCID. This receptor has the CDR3 CASSARTGDNSPLHF. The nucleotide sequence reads TGTGCCAGCAGTGCCCGGACAGGGGATAATTCACCCCTCCACTTT.